The 17 T cell receptor beta chains below were found in one sample sequenced in a study of blood T cell repertoires in COVID-19. The method was immunoSEQ multiplex PCR; TCRdb's version includes in-frame clones alone and lacks a portion of them. The sample comprises 250,000 or so clones, over 75% of which are singletons, and about 2% rests with the top ten. The sample consisted of peripheral blood. These TCRs come from a man in his thirties or forties who had recovered from COVID-19.

This clone has more than one count but fewer than ten. This same CDR3 is encoded by further DNA sequences in the sample. The V call is TRBV6-1, the J call TRBJ2-1, with 11 nucleotides matching TRBD2. This CDR3 is 15 amino acids long. CDR1 and CDR2 (germline): MNHNS, SASEGT. J gave up 6 bases and V 0 bases, and 1 base lay outside the gene matches. CDR3: CASSEASGGANEQFF. DNA of the CDR3: TGTGCCAGCAGTGAAGCTAGCGGGGGGGCCAATGAGCAGTTCTTC.

The V and J genes are TRBV6-5 and TRBJ2-5; 9 nucleotides align to TRBD1. J gave up 4 bases and V 5 bases, and 5 bases lay outside the gene matches. This CDR3 has 14 residues. In germline, CDR1 is MNHEY, CDR2 SVGAGI. The CDR3 sequence: CASSPRGQGETQYF. DNA for the CDR3: TGTGCCAGCAGTCCCAGGGGACAGGGAGAGACCCAGTACTTC.

This clone has just a few counts. This chain joins TRBV20-1 and TRBJ2-3; D is undetermined. Germline values: CDR1 DFQATT, CDR2 SNEGSKA (reference sequence). The CDR3 spans 10 residues. V lost 6 bases to trimming and J lost 6 bases, with 7 bases between them. CDR3 sequence reads: CSATRDTQYF. In nucleotides, the CDR3 is TGCAGTGCCACGAGGGATACGCAGTATTTT.

The rearrangement uses TRBV18 and TRBJ2-1, with 9 bases matching TRBD2. Germline trimming cut 5 bases from V and 4 bases from J; bases unmatched to any gene: 6. The CDR3 totals 15 residues. CDR1 and CDR2 from the germline V gene are KGHSH and LQKENI. Here the CDR3 reads CASSTRTSDYNEQFF. Written as DNA, the CDR3 is TGTGCCAGCTCAACAAGGACTAGCGATTACAATGAGCAGTTCTTC.

The chain employs TRBV6-5 and TRBJ1-2, with D unresolved. V lost 2 bases to trimming and J lost 8 bases, with 15 bases between them. Germline V gene lookup returns CDR1 MNHEY and CDR2 SVGAGI. The CDR3 covers 14 residues. The CDR3 loop is CASSYGRDLRGYTF. The CDR3 DNA is TGTGCCAGCAGTTACGGCCGCGATCTGCGGGGCTACACCTTC.

This chain uses TRBV6-5 with TRBJ2-5, with D possibly TRBD1 on 5 matching bases. In germline, CDR1 is MNHEY, CDR2 SVGAGI. V dropped 7 bases and J dropped 10 bases, with 16 bases sitting between them. This CDR3 has 12 residues. In DNA form, the CDR3 reads TGTGCCAGCAAGGGGAACAGTCCGGACCAGTACTTC. This codes for CASKGNSPDQYF.

This clone appeared many times. The genes are TRBV2 and TRBJ1-5; TRBD1 might be the D (6 bases). CDR1 SNHLY and CDR2 FYNNEI come from the germline V gene. This CDR3 comprises 12 residues. V was shortened by 8 bases and J by 3 bases, with 8 bases between the two germline ends. This CDR3 is CASRGANQPQHF. The CDR3 bases are TGTGCCAGCCGGGGGGCCAATCAGCCCCAGCATTTT.

V gene TRBV7-8 combines with J gene TRBJ2-2; tentatively, D is TRBD2 (5 bases). The V end lost 5 bases, the J end lost 0 bases, and 10 bases lay between the germline ends. CDR1 and CDR2 (germline): SGHVS, FQNEAQ. This CDR3 contains 15 residues. CDR3 in amino acids: CASSPDLSNTGELFF. CDR3 in DNA: TGTGCCAGCAGCCCGGACTTGTCGAACACCGGGGAGCTGTTTTTT.

The rearrangement joins TRBV3-1 (or the pseudogene TRBV3-2) to TRBJ1-6; D may be TRBD1 (6 bases). CDR3 length: 16 residues. CDR1 is LGHDT, CDR2 YNNKEL, per germline (reference sequence). V lost 7 bases to trimming and J lost 8 bases, with 21 bases between them. The CDR3 sequence: CASKHRQAGGHSPLHF. CDR3 DNA: TGTGCCAGCAAACACAGACAGGCGGGAGGCCATTCACCCCTCCACTTT.

There are a few counts of this clone. The chain recombines TRBV2 with TRBJ1-4, with 7 bases identical to TRBD1. V dropped 6 bases and J dropped 14; count of bases not matched to a gene: 9. The CDR3 spans 12 residues. Germline V gives CDR1 SNHLY, CDR2 FYNNEI. In nucleotides, the CDR3 is TGTGCCAGCAGGGGGACAGCAACTAGGCTGTTTTTT. Its protein is CASRGTATRLFF.

The V gene is TRBV19, the J gene TRBJ2-4, with 9 positions matching TRBD1. Per the germline V gene, CDR1 is LNHDA and CDR2 is SQIVND (reference sequence). The length of the CDR3 is 15 residues. V trimming: 0 bases; J trimming: 3 bases; junction bases outside the gene matches: 0. This CDR3 reads CASSIEGQGKNIQYF. The CDR3 region has the DNA TGTGCCAGTAGTATAGAGGGACAGGGCAAAAACATTCAGTACTTC.

V usage is TRBV2 and J usage is TRBJ2-2, with 9 nucleotides matching TRBD1. This CDR3 has 14 residues. The germline V gene encodes CDR1 SNHLY and CDR2 FYNNEI. V lost 6 bases to trimming and J lost 7 bases; unmatched junction nucleotides: 6. Here the CDR3 reads CASRRDRAIGELFF. In DNA, the CDR3 is TGTGCCAGCAGGCGGGACAGGGCTATCGGGGAGCTGTTTTTT.

In the case of this clone: This sample includes further DNA sequences coding for the same CDR3. V usage is TRBV6-5 and J usage is TRBJ1-1; D possibly corresponds to TRBD1 (5 bases). With 5 bases removed from V and 2 bases from J, the gap between germline ends came to 12 bases. CDR1 is MNHEY, CDR2 SVGAGI, per germline. The CDR3 runs 14 residues. CDR3 region: CASSLGGTNTEAFF. CDR3 nucleotide sequence: TGTGCCAGCAGTCTAGGCGGGACCAACACTGAAGCTTTCTTT.

The genes are TRBV24-1 and TRBJ2-1; 10 bases map to TRBD2. The ends lost 9 bases at V and 4 bases at J; junction bases unmatched: 11. CDR3 length equals 16 residues. The germline gives CDR1 KGHDR, CDR2 SFDVKD. CDR3 sequence: CATQGSEAGGYNEQFF. In DNA form, the CDR3 reads TGTGCCACCCAAGGGTCCGAAGCGGGGGGGTACAATGAGCAGTTCTTC.

The chain links TRBV3-1 (or the pseudogene TRBV3-2) to TRBJ1-2; 10 bases fit TRBD1. The junction had 5 bases not matched to a gene; V was cut back by 4 bases and J by 0 bases. The CDR3 covers 16 residues. Germline V lookup: CDR1 LGHDT, CDR2 YNNKEL (reference sequence). The chain's CDR3 is CASSPGTGDPNYGYTF. Here the CDR3 DNA reads TGTGCCAGCAGCCCCGGGACAGGGGATCCTAACTATGGCTACACCTTC.

The chain joins TRBV6-2 or TRBV6-3 to TRBJ2-5; maybe TRBD1 (5 bases). The CDR3 is 13 residues long. Germline V gives CDR1 MNHEY, CDR2 SVGEGT. The ends were cut back, 2 bases at V and 5 bases at J, with 9 bases in the middle. This CDR3 reads CASSYETVETQYF. The CDR3 DNA reads as TGTGCCAGCAGTTACGAGACAGTGGAGACCCAGTACTTC.

The V and J genes are TRBV19 and TRBJ1-5; TRBD1 might be the D (5 bases). V dropped 0 bases and J dropped 6 bases, with 12 bases sitting between them. This CDR3 is built from 15 residues. In germline, CDR1 is LNHDA, CDR2 SQIVND (reference sequence). The CDR3 nucleotides are TGTGCCAGTAGTATAGATGGGGCTTCGGGTCAGCCCCAGCATTTT. Translated: CASSIDGASGQPQHF.